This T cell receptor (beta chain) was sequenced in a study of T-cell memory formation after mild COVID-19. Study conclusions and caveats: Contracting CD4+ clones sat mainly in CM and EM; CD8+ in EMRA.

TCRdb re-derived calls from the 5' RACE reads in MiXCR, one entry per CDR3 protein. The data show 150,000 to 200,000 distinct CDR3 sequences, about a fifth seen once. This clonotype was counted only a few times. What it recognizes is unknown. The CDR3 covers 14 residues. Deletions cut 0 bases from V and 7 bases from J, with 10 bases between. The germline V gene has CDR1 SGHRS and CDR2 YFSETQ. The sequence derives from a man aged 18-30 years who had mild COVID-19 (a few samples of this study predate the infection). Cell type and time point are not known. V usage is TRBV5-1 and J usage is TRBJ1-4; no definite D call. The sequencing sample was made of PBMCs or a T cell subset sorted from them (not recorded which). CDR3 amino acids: CASSLDPTGEKLFF. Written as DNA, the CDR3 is TGCGCCAGCAGCTTGGACCCCACGGGTGAAAAACTGTTTTTT.